This T cell receptor beta chain was captured in a study of CD4 T cells in relation to SARS-CoV-2 and coronaviruses. Overall study findings and caveats: Pre-pandemic and post-infection samples never came from the same donor. No crossreactivity against non-spike viral proteins was tested here.

Regarding this clone: Antigen specificity is unknown.

The table came from immunoSEQ multiplex PCR; TCRdb's copy has only in-frame clones and leaves some out. The data hold some 69,000 clones, with about 94% observed a single time. The CDR3 spans 15 residues. With V trimmed by 5 bases and J by 5 bases, 5 bases remained unmatched. Germline loops: CDR1 MDHEN, CDR2 SYDVKM. Unexposed donor CD4+ T cells date from about 2011-2018, before the COVID-19 pandemic. Naive and memory CD4+ T cells were separated from cryopreserved PBMCs. Sequencing input: naive CD4+ T cells from PBMCs. Subset specified: naive CD4+ T cells isolated by negative enrichment. This chain uses TRBV28 with TRBJ2-1; 11 nucleotides agree with TRBD1. This sequence originates from a human donor in good health. As DNA, the CDR3 is TGTGCCAGCAGTGCCTCGGACAGGGGGCACAATGAGCAGTTCTTC. This translates into CASSASDRGHNEQFF. Full variable domain (outside the CDR3, taken from reference TRBV28 and TRBJ2-1): DVKVTQSSRYLVKRTGEKVFLECVQDMDHENMFWYRQDPGLGLRLIYFSYDVKMKEKGDIPEGYSVSREKKERFSLILESASTNQTSMYLCASSASDRGHNEQFFGPGTRLTVL.